This T cell receptor (beta chain) was captured in a study of T cell responses to AZD1222 COVID-19 vaccine. At the level of the study: Second-dose groups at about 4 or about 12 weeks were pooled.

Whole-study findings and limits: Across spike, vaccine-associated CD4 TCRs were found, dominant at 160-218 and 743-854. Two doses of AZD1222 preceded a rise in Spike-specific TCR breadth and depth.

Measured with immunoSEQ multiplex PCR; TCRdb has only the in-frame clones, and not every one. The table records some 110,000 clones, roughly 87% of them present only once. The trim removed 5 bases at V and 4 bases at J, leaving 12 bases unmatched. CDR1 and CDR2 from the germline V gene are MNHEY and SMNVEV (reference sequence). The CDR3 spans 16 residues. Comments on this clone: Its matching antigen is unknown.

The sequence came from an adult in good health. Sequences were derived from peripheral blood, sampled on day 0 of AZD1222 vaccination. The chain combines TRBV27 with TRBJ1-1; TRBD1 agrees at 8 bases. This CDR3 reads CASSPWTGLGFTEAFF. DNA of the CDR3: TGTGCCAGCAGTCCTTGGACAGGGTTAGGATTCACTGAAGCTTTCTTT.